This is a list of T cell receptor beta chains from one sample in a study of shared clonotypes between healthy human individuals. TCRdb keeps only in-frame clones here, not all; method: immunoSEQ multiplex PCR. This table has over 800,000 clones, 80% to 95% appearing once. The sample comprised naive CD8+ T cells sorted from blood. These receptors came from a young man in good health. Both conserved end residues are part of each CDR3. D genes are given only for firm matches. Clone size is not always given. Where it is, it says once, few, many or a class for expanded clones.

cdr3_aa cdr3_nt v_call cdr3_length clone_size j_call d_call
CASSGTDNEQFF TGTGCCAGCAGTGGGACAGACAATGAGCAGTTCTTC TRBV27 12 NA TRBJ2-1 TRBD1
CASWGPDKSRRTDTQYF TGTGCCAGCTGGGGTCCCGACAAATCCCGGAGGACAGATACGCAGTATTTT TRBV7-9 17 NA TRBJ2-3 NA
CASSLGQGAYNEQFF TGTGCCAGCAGCTTGGGACAGGGGGCCTACAATGAGCAGTTCTTC TRBV5-5 15 NA TRBJ2-1 TRBD1
CASSLVTGYEQYF TGTGCCAGCAGCTTAGTAACGGGATACGAGCAGTACTTC TRBV7-9 13 once TRBJ2-7 NA
CASSNRDRALNQPQHF TGTGCCAGTAGTAATCGGGACAGGGCTCTGAATCAGCCCCAGCATTTT TRBV19 16 few TRBJ1-5 TRBD1
CASTGTGNQPQHF TGTGCCAGCACCGGGACAGGCAATCAGCCCCAGCATTTT TRBV2 13 NA TRBJ1-5 TRBD1
CAISESGLYTDTQYF TGTGCCATCAGTGAGTCTGGCTTATACACAGATACGCAGTATTTT TRBV10-3 15 NA TRBJ2-3 NA
CASKDEFGRTDTQYF TGTGCCAGCAAGGATGAGTTCGGGAGAACAGATACGCAGTATTTT TRBV11-2 15 NA TRBJ2-3 NA
CAWNRQHATNEKLFF TGTGCCTGGAATCGTCAGCATGCAACTAATGAAAAACTGTTTTTT TRBV30 15 NA TRBJ1-4 NA
CASSPWTSGTYEQYF TGTGCCAGCAGCCCCTGGACTAGCGGAACCTACGAGCAGTACTTC TRBV7-8 15 NA TRBJ2-7 TRBD2
CASSLEGTGQVGAEQYF TGTGCCAGCAGCTTAGAGGGCACGGGACAGGTAGGAGCCGAGCAGTACTTC TRBV7-8 17 NA TRBJ2-7 TRBD1
CASSYGSSYEQYF TGCGCCAGCAGCTATGGCAGTTCCTACGAGCAGTACTTC TRBV5-1 13 NA TRBJ2-7 NA
CASRMSPRGGPAGANVLTF TGTGCCAGCAGAATGAGTCCGAGGGGAGGGCCCGCTGGGGCCAACGTCCTGACTTTC TRBV27 19 NA TRBJ2-6 TRBD2
CASSPGTGGIDEQYF TGTGCCAGCAGTCCCGGGACAGGGGGCATAGACGAGCAGTACTTC TRBV7-9 15 NA TRBJ2-7 TRBD1
CASSSTENEKLFF TGTGCCAGCAGCTCGACAGAGAATGAAAAACTGTTTTTT TRBV28 13 NA TRBJ1-4 NA
CASSFGGQPQHF TGTGCCAGCAGCTTTGGTGGTCAGCCCCAGCATTTT TRBV7-9 12 NA TRBJ1-5 NA
CASSFTGLAVSSYEQYF TGTGCCAGCAGCTTTACGGGGCTAGCGGTTAGCTCCTACGAGCAGTACTTC TRBV11-2 17 NA TRBJ2-7 TRBD2
CASSDNPNSYNEQFF TGTGCCAGCAGTGATAATCCTAACTCCTACAATGAGCAGTTCTTC TRBV25-1 15 NA TRBJ2-1 NA
CASSLQGLSGNTIYF TGTGCCAGCAGTTTGCAGGGGCTTTCTGGAAACACCATATATTTT TRBV27 15 NA TRBJ1-3 NA
CASTQLAGDTDTQYF TGCGCCAGCACCCAACTAGCGGGAGACACAGATACGCAGTATTTT TRBV5-1 15 NA TRBJ2-3 TRBD2
CASKGEQGMIRGTEAFF TGTGCCAGCAAGGGGGAACAGGGGATGATTCGAGGCACTGAAGCTTTCTTT TRBV2 17 NA TRBJ1-1 TRBD1
CASSFIRSVGSGELFF TGTGCCAGCAGCTTTATTCGTTCGGTCGGCTCCGGGGAGCTGTTTTTT TRBV7-9 16 NA TRBJ2-2 NA
CASSLPMSSYNEQFF TGTGCCAGCAGTTTACCGATGAGCTCCTACAATGAGCAGTTCTTC TRBV28 15 NA TRBJ2-1 NA
CSVEGVAGAYNEQFF TGCAGCGTTGAAGGGGTAGCGGGAGCCTACAATGAGCAGTTCTTC TRBV29-1 15 NA TRBJ2-1 TRBD2
CASSHWGELAGELFF TGTGCCAGCAGTCATTGGGGGGAGCTAGCCGGGGAGCTGTTTTTT TRBV25-1 15 NA TRBJ2-2 NA
CASSLVLSYDGYTF TGTGCCAGCAGCTTAGTGTTAAGCTATGACGGCTACACCTTC TRBV7-8 14 NA TRBJ1-2 NA
CAISGTGQGTDTQYF TGTGCCATCAGTGGCACGGGACAGGGTACAGATACGCAGTATTTT TRBV10-3 15 NA TRBJ2-3 TRBD1